This T cell receptor (beta chain) emerged from a study of CD8+ T cells in alopecia areata. General observations from the study: Lesional scalp displayed greater clonality than normal scalp, most notably in alopecia totalis/universalis.

J lost 6 bases, V lost 3 bases, and 6 bases had no gene match. CDR3 length: 15 residues. The germline CDR1 and CDR2 sequences are GTSNPN and SVGIG (reference sequence). On this clone: Its target is not known.

RNA extraction was followed by reverse transcription into cDNA, which acted as the sequencing template. Assay used: immunoSEQ multiplex PCR; TCRdb lists only in-frame clones, some missing. This repertoire shows more than 90,000 clones, roughly 68% found once; its top ten account for around 3%. A FACSAria was used to sort CD4+ and CD8+ T cells. These cells came from PBMCs. This rearrangement joins TRBV30 to TRBJ2-2; the match to TRBD2 covers 11 bases. The sample was CD4+ T cells sorted from blood. The TCR was taken from a human donor in good health. The CDR3: CAWREGLAAPGELFF. CDR3 DNA sequence: TGTGCCTGGAGGGAGGGACTAGCGGCACCCGGGGAGCTGTTTTTT.